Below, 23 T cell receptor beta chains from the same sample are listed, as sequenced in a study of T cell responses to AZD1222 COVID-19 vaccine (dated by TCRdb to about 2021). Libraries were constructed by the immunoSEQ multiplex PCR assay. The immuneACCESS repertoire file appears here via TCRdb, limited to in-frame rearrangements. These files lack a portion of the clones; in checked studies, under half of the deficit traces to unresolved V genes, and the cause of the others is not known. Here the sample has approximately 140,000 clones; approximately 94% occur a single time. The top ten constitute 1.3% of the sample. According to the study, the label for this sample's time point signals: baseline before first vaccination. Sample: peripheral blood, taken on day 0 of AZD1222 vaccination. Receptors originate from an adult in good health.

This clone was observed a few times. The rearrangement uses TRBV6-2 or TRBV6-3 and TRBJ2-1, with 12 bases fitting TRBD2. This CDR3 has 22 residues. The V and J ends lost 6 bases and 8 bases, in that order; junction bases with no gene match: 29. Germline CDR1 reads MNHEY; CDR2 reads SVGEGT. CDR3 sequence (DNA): TGTGCCAGCAGCCCCGAACCTCCAGGGGGCGGACTAGCGGGATCCTTGGGGGATGAGCAGTTCTTC. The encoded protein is CASSPEPPGGGLAGSLGDEQFF.

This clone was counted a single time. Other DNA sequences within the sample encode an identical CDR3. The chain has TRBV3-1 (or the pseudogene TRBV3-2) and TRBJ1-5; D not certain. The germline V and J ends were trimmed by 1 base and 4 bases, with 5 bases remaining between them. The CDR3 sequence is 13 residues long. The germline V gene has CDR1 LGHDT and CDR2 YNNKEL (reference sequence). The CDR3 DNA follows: TGTGCCAGCAGCCAAGCTCAGAATCAGCCCCAGCATTTT. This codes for CASSQAQNQPQHF.

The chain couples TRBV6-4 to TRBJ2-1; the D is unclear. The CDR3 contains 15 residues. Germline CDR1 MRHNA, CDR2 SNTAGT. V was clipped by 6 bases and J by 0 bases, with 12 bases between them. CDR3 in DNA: TGTGCCAGCAGCGCCCTCGGCGGCTCCTACAATGAGCAGTTCTTC. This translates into CASSALGGSYNEQFF.

Here the CDR3 DNA reads TGTGCCAGCAGCCTACGGAGTGGTAGTTACAATGAGCAGTTCTTC. Amino acids: CASSLRSGSYNEQFF. This sequence joins TRBV11-3 and TRBJ2-1, with D hard to call. CDR3 length equals 15 residues. The germline V and J ends were trimmed by 5 bases and 4 bases, with 15 bases remaining between them. Germline assignment: CDR1 SGHNT and CDR2 YENEEA. Using reference TRBV11-3 and TRBJ2-1 for the parts outside the CDR3, the full variable domain is EAGVVQSPRYKIIEKKQPVAFWCNPISGHNTLYWYLQNLGQGPELLIRYENEEAVDDSQLPKDRFSAERLKGVDSTLKIQPAELGDSAVYLCASSLRSGSYNEQFFGPGTRLTVL.

As DNA, the CDR3 is TGCGCCAGCAGTAAGGGTGAGAATAACTACGAGCAGTACGTC. Protein sequence: CASSKGENNYEQYV. The V call is TRBV5-1, the J call TRBJ2-7; D is uncertain. The germline V and J ends were trimmed by 5 bases and 3 bases, with 15 bases remaining between them. Germline-derived CDR1 and CDR2 are SGHRS and YFSETQ. The CDR3 consists of 14 residues.

CDR3 in amino acids: CASSQVGSSYNSPLHF. The CDR3 DNA follows: TGTGCCAGCAGCCAAGTGGGGAGCTCCTATAATTCACCCCTCCACTTT. This chain links TRBV16 with TRBJ1-6; D gene ambiguous. Germline lookup yields CDR1 KGHSY and CDR2 FQNENV. The V end was cut by 2 bases, the J end by 0 bases, with 8 bases between. CDR3 length equals 16 residues.

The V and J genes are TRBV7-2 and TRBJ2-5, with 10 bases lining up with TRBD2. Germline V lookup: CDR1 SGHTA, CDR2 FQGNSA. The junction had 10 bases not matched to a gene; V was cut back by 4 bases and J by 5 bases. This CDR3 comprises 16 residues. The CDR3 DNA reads TGTGCCAGCAGCTCCAGCGGGAGGGTTAGGGGGGAGACCCAGTACTTC. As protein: CASSSSGRVRGETQYF.

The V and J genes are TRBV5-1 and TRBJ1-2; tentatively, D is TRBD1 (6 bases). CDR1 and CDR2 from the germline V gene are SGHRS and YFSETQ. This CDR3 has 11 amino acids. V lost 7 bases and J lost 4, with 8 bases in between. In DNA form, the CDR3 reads TGCGCCAGCCGGACAGTCTATGGCTACACCTTC. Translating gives CASRTVYGYTF. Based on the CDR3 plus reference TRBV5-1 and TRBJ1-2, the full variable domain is KAGVTQTPRYLIKTRGQQVTLSCSPISGHRSVSWYQQTPGQGLQFLFEYFSETQRNKGNFPGRFSGRQFSNSRSEMNVSTLELGDSALYLCASRTVYGYTFGSGTRLTVV.

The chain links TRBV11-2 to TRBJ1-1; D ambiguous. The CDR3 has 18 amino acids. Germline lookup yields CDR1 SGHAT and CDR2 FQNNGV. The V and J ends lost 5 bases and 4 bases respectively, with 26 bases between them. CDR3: CASSRLFGPGGEGTEAFF. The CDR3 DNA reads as TGTGCCAGCAGCCGGCTCTTTGGACCCGGAGGAGAGGGCACTGAAGCTTTCTTT.

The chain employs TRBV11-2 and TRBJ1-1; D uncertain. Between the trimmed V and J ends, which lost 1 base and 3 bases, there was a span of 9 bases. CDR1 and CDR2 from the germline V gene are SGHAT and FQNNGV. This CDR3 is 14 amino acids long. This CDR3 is CASSLVTVDTEAFF. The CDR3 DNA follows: TGTGCCAGCAGCTTAGTGACCGTAGACACTGAAGCTTTCTTT.

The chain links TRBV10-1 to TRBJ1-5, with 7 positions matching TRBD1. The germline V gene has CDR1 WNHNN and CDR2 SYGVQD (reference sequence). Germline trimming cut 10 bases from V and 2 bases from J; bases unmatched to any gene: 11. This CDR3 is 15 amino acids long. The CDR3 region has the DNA TGCGCCACCCATCCGGACAGGTCATGCAATCAGCCCCAGCATTTT. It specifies CATHPDRSCNQPQHF.

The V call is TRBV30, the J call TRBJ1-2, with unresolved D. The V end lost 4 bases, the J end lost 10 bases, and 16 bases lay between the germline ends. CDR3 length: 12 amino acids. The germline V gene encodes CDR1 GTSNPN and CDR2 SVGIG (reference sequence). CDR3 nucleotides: TGTGCCTGGACGGTGGCGGATATTGACTACACCTTC. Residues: CAWTVADIDYTF.

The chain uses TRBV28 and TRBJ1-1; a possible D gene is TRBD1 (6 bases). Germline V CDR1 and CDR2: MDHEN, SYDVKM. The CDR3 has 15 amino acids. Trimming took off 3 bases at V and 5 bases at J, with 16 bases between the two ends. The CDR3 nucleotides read TGTGCCAGCAGTTTTCTTGGGGGCGTAGGGACTGAAGCTTTCTTT. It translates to CASSFLGGVGTEAFF.

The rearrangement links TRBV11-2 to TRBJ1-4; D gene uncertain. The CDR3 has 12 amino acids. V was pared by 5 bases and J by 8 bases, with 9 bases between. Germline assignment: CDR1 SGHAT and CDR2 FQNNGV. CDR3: CASSPGFEKLFF. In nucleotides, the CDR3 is TGTGCCAGCAGCCCAGGATTCGAAAAACTGTTTTTT.

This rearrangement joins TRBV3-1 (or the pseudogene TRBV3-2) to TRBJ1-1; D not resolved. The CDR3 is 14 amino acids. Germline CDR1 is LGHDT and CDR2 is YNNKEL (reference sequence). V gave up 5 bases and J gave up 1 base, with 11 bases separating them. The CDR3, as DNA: TGTGCCAGCAGCAACGGTCCCAAGAACACTGAAGCTTTCTTT. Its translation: CASSNGPKNTEAFF.

This chain's CDR3 is CASSYIGWKAEAFF. The CDR3 DNA reads TGTGCCAGCAGTTACATAGGGTGGAAGGCTGAAGCTTTCTTT. V and J are TRBV6-6 and TRBJ1-1; D is ambiguous. V lost 2 bases and J lost 6, with 13 bases in between. The germline V gene encodes CDR1 MNHNY and CDR2 SVGAGI (reference sequence). The CDR3 sequence is 14 residues long.

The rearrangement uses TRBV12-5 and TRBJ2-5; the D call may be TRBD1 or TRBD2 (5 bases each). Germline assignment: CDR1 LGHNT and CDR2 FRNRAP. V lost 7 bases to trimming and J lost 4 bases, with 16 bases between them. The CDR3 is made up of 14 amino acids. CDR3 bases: TGTGCTAGTGCGCCCGCATCTGGGGGAGAGACCCAGTACTTC. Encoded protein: CASAPASGGETQYF.

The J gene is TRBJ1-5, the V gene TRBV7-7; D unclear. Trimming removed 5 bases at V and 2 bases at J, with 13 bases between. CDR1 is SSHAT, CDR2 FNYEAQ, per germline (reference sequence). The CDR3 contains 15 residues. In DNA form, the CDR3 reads TGTGCCAGCAGCCCGGGGTCCCCATGCAATCAGCCCCAGCATTTT. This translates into CASSPGSPCNQPQHF.

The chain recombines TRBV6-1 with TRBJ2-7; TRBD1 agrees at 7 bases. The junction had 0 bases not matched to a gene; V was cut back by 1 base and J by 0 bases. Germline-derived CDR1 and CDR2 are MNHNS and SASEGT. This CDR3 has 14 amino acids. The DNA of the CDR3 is TGTGCCAGCAGTGAAGGGACAGGCTCCTACGAGCAGTACGTC. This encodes CASSEGTGSYEQYV.

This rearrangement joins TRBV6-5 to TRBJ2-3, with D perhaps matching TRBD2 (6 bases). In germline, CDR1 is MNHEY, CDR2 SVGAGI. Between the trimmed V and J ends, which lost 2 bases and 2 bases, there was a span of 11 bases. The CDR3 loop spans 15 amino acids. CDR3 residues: CASSYPAGYTDTQYF. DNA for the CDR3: TGTGCCAGCAGTTACCCCGCGGGATACACAGATACGCAGTATTTT.

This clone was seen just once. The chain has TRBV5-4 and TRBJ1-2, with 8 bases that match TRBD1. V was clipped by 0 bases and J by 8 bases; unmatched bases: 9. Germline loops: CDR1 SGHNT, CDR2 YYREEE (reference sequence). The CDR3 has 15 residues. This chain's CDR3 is CASSLAGQGYKGYTF. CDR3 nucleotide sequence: TGTGCCAGCAGCTTGGCCGGACAGGGCTATAAAGGCTACACCTTC. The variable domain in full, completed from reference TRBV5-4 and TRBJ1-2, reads ETGVTQSPTHLIKTRGQQVTLRCSSQSGHNTVSWYQQALGQGPQFIFQYYREEENGRGNFPPRFSGLQFPNYSSELNVNALELDDSALYLCASSLAGQGYKGYTFGSGTRLTVV.

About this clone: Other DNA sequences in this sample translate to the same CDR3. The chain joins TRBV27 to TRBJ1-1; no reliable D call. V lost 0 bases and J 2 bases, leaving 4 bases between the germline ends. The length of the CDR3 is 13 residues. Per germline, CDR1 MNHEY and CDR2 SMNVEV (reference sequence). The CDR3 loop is CASSLSPNTEAFF. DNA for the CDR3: TGTGCCAGCAGTTTATCGCCAAACACTGAAGCTTTCTTT.

The CDR3 sequence is CASSSSGTFSSPLHF. Here the CDR3 DNA reads TGTGCCAGCAGCTCATCCGGGACATTTTCTTCACCCCTCCACTTT. V gene TRBV7-2 combines with J gene TRBJ1-6; D may be TRBD1 (6 bases). Germline values: CDR1 SGHTA, CDR2 FQGNSA. This CDR3 comprises 15 residues. The V end lost 4 bases, the J end lost 9 bases, and 16 bases lay between the germline ends.